The T cell receptor (beta chain) under discussion was sequenced for a study of early T cells in non-severe SARS-CoV-2 infection. In the study overall: Chains were not paired, and sequencing was done on bulk RNA from unsorted whole blood.

Germline CDR1 SNHLY, CDR2 FYNNEI. The CDR3 spans 14 residues. This clonotype was observed at least ten times. One junction end does not reproduce the germline sequence, and a read error may be involved. The library protocol tagged individual cDNA molecules with unique molecular identifiers. MiXCR was run by TCRdb on the 5' RACE reads, yielding one entry per CDR3 protein. The table lists more than 50,000 distinct CDR3 sequences, 9% to 9.5% of them singletons. This clonotype was obtained from an adult who was a healthcare worker with PCR-confirmed SARS-CoV-2 infection or an uninfected control (not recorded which). This chain uses TRBV2 with TRBJ1-6, with D possibly TRBD1 on 5 matching bases. The sequenced sample consisted of whole blood. CDR3 sequence: CASSEATDNSPLHF. The CDR3 DNA follows: TGTGCCAGCAGTGAAGCGACAGATAACTCACCCCTCCACTTT.